This T cell receptor (beta chain) comes out of a study of shared clonotypes between healthy human individuals (dated by TCRdb to 2019 to 2021). Some background on the complete study: The cohort comprised two women and a few men aged 18 to 49 years. For each donor, CD4 naive and CD4 memory were each run on three plates, CD8 naive on two plates, and CD8 memory on one plate. The study deeply sequenced blood TCR repertoires of 5 or 6 healthy adults to estimate repertoire size and the extent of clonotype sharing between individuals. Different laboratories and diverse techniques were used to prepare libraries and sequence TCR repertoires, to increase sequencing depth and limit assay-specific biases. Per donor, leukapheresis produced somewhere between about 0.8 and 9 billion PBMCs. Results and caveats for the whole study, not just this receptor: The small number of donors limited the genetic and exposure-history diversity represented. Based on pairwise subsampling, the degree of clonotype sharing among donors was expected to be affected by sequencing depth. Even with the large sequencing depth, rarefaction of the sorted-subset datasets indicated that sequencing was incomplete. Sampling was limited to blood, and TCR repertoires in tissue likely differ from TCR repertoires in blood. When a handful of donors were compared, the shared fraction of clonotypes was around 5% for naive CD4, less than 4% for naive CD8, 2% to 2.5% for memory CD4, and approximately 0.4% for memory CD8. Higher generation probabilities were observed for clonotypes shared by all four sorted-subset donors than for non-shared clonotypes. Naive subsets generally had larger estimated clonotype richness than memory subsets did.

The donors were healthy, HIV-negative adults with no recently reported acute infections or vaccinations. Every donor was a Caucasian adult residing in Nashville, Tennessee, USA. CD4+ T cells were enriched by magnetic negative selection; naive cells were then positively selected on CD45RA, and the negative fraction formed the memory subset. Blood was obtained by leukapheresis, after which PBMCs were separated by Ficoll-Histopaque density gradient centrifugation and cryopreserved in liquid nitrogen vapor phase. Analytical flow cytometry was used to check the purity and quantity of each magnetically sorted T cell population. From each sorted fraction, genomic DNA was isolated and quantified by UV absorbance on a Nanodrop 2000c. Using the deep immunoSEQ assay, multiplex PCR amplified TCR CDR3 regions from genomic DNA. Extracted genomic DNA from each cell subset was distributed evenly across all wells of several immunoSEQ 96-well plates, and each plate was treated as a replicate. For sorted subsets, each replicate PCR was loaded with around 200 ng genomic DNA, equivalent to 25,000 to 35,000 T cell genomes. Purified libraries were measured with a Qubit 3.0 fluorometer, size-checked on a Bioanalyzer 2100, and measured again with the KAPA Library Quantification kit. A separate single-read 150-cycle Illumina NextSeq 550 flow cell was used to sequence each immunoSEQ 96-well plate. Per the authors' processing: Because the immunoSEQ output included only junctional sequences and no quality scores, the filtering could not be the same as the filtering used for full-length reads. To assign V/J genes and CDR3, sequences were annotated using PyIR, a Python wrapper for IgBLAST v1.9, with IMGT germline references. Reads were filtered out if the reads had weak V/J assignments (E-value above 1e-6), no CDR3, stop codons, out-of-frame junctions, or ambiguous translated residues. V3J clonotypes were defined as sequences sharing the same inferred V gene, J gene, and CDR3 amino acid sequence. The percentage overlap between two repertoires was calculated by dividing the number of shared unique clonotypes by the size of the smaller repertoire. Repertoire richness was assessed with RTK rarefaction, the Chao1 estimator, and Recon v2.1 estimates of unobserved clonotypes. Generation probabilities for all TCRbeta clonotypes obtained by the gDNA method from a few donors were computed using OLGA. This is the immuneACCESS table as TCRdb keeps it, with only in-frame sequences that have V and J called. A part of the clones is gone; compared with another copy, unresolved V genes explain less than half, and the rest is unexplained. Clone size and the V and J calls come from that table; the DNA yielded D and trimming. For this sample the table gives over a million clones, of which 70% to 80% were detected only once. The ten biggest clones cover 0.6% to 0.7% of the sample.

Remarks on this clone: Its antigen is not yet known. No base quality information exists; no much larger clone differs at one position.

The specimen sequenced was memory CD4+ T cells from PBMCs. Reading the label with the study, this specimen's cell subset or site is: CD45RA-negative fraction. This receptor was identified in a man between 18 and 29 years old in good health. Some clones in this sample may be carry-over from other donors' samples.

The DNA reads TGTGCCAGCAGTGATCGACCCCAGGAGACCCAGTACTTC. Translated, it gives CASSDRPQETQYF. The rearranged chain carries TRBV2 and TRBJ2-5; the D gene is not confidently resolved. The V and J ends are trimmed by 3 bases and 5 bases, leaving 10 bases between them. Counted from cysteine to phenylalanine, this CDR3 has 13 amino acids. The DNA shown is the 39-base CDR3, in frame from base 1. In the germline V gene, CDR1 corresponds to SNHLY and CDR2 to FYNNEI.